These 2 T cell receptor beta chains were sequenced from one sample in a study of Graves' ophthalmopathy and Graves' hyperthyroidism. For repertoire sequencing, the TCR beta CDR3 regions were amplified from RNA transcripts. Second-round multiplex PCR came after a first-round RT-PCR that employed HTBI primers. MiXCR was run by TCRdb on the multiplex PCR reads, yielding one entry per CDR3 protein. The sample carries some 370,000 distinct CDR3 sequences, about 18% recorded once. Sequencing was carried out using peripheral blood. The source is an adult woman with stable Graves' hyperthyroidism.

This clonotype was counted ten times or more. The gene calls are TRBV6-5 and TRBJ2-5, with D possibly TRBD2 on 6 matching bases. The germline CDR1 and CDR2 sequences are MNHEY and SVGAGI. This CDR3 spans 13 amino acids. The V and J ends lost 0 bases and 12 bases respectively, with 14 bases between them. The DNA for the CDR3 is TGTGCCAGCAGTTACTCGAGTAGCGGAGAGAAGTACTTC. This translates into CASSYSSSGEKYF.

With regard to this clonotype: This may arise from a read error, as a much more abundant clone is one base away. V usage is TRBV6-2 or TRBV6-3 and J usage is TRBJ2-2; 8 nucleotides align to TRBD2. Germline CDR1 MNHEY, CDR2 SVGEGT. The CDR3 totals 16 residues. CDR3 in amino acids: CASSYEGGGPTGELCF. The CDR3 nucleotides are TGTGCCAGCAGTTACGAAGGCGGGGGGCCAACCGGGGAGCTGTGTTTT.